Below, one T cell receptor beta chain is given with its context. The authors' processing: Cell counts per sample came from amplifying reference gene primers. The method was immunoSEQ multiplex PCR; TCRdb's version includes in-frame clones alone and lacks a portion of them. D and trimming were read from the DNA, whereas the V and J calls and clone size are those reported in that table. The sample includes fewer than 75,000 clones, 89% of them seen just once. This sample was included in a study of blood T cell repertoires in COVID-19. Study details: The study drew acute and convalescent COVID-19 samples from the United States, Italy and Spain. Sources were T cells, B-cell-depleted T cells, or PBMCs; the material itself was cDNA or gDNA.

This TCR came from a man older than 75 with acute or convalescent COVID-19. Input material: peripheral blood.

The CDR3: CAWSSPPRAGGIRDGYTF. The CDR3 coding sequence is TGTGCCTGGAGCAGCCCCCCCCGAGCGGGGGGCATAAGGGATGGCTACACCTTC. The chain has TRBV30 and TRBJ1-2, with D perhaps TRBD1 (6 bases). Between the trimmed V and J ends, which lost 3 bases and 6 bases, there was a span of 29 bases. This CDR3 spans 18 amino acids. Germline V CDR1 and CDR2: GTSNPN, SVGIG (reference sequence). The entire variable domain, with the rest obtained from reference TRBV30 and TRBJ1-2, is as follows: SQTIHQWPATLVQPVGSPLSLECTVEGTSNPNLYWYRQAAGRGLQLLFYSVGIGQISSEVPQNLSASRPQDRQFILSSKKLLLSDSGFYLCAWSSPPRAGGIRDGYTFGSGTRLTVV.